The 23 T cell receptor beta chains below were found in one sample sequenced in a study of beta chain features in type 1 diabetes. Isolated RNA was reverse transcribed in full, so expressed TCRB transcripts were sequenced. Measured with immunoSEQ multiplex PCR; TCRdb has only the in-frame clones, and not every one. The table records about 250,000 clones, 12% to 15% of them present only once. The specimen sequenced was naive CD4+ T cells from blood. The receptors shown here come from a woman in her thirties or forties in good health.

In this sample, this clone turned up a few times. The CDR3 protein is CASSIPRPPGELFF. CDR3 in DNA: TGTGCCAGCAGCATCCCTAGGCCTCCCGGGGAGCTGTTTTTT. The chain carries TRBV28 and TRBJ2-2, with D unclear. The V end was cut by 6 bases, the J end by 6 bases, with 14 bases between. CDR3 length: 14 residues. Germline V CDR1 and CDR2: MDHEN, SYDVKM.

The chain is built from TRBV5-1 and TRBJ2-2, with 10 bases lining up with TRBD2. CDR1 SGHRS and CDR2 YFSETQ come from the germline V gene. V lost 4 bases to trimming and J lost 0 bases; unmatched junction nucleotides: 6. The CDR3 totals 17 residues. CDR3 residues: CASSVRTSGSNTGELFF. The DNA for the CDR3 is TGCGCCAGCAGCGTGCGGACTAGCGGATCGAACACCGGGGAGCTGTTTTTT.

J is TRBJ1-2 and V is TRBV19; 8 bases agree with TRBD1. V shed 6 bases and J 0 bases; nucleotides not matched to a gene: 9. The CDR3 is made up of 16 amino acids. CDR1 LNHDA and CDR2 SQIVND come from the germline V gene (reference sequence). CDR3 coding DNA: TGTGCCAGTAGGACAATCGGACAGGGTGCTAACTATGGCTACACCTTC. Its protein is CASRTIGQGANYGYTF.

This clone came up once. The chain recombines TRBV9 with TRBJ1-1, with 8 bases that match TRBD1. The CDR3 is made up of 15 amino acids. V lost 4 bases and J lost 4; bases outside the gene matches: 9. Germline CDR1 is SGDLS and CDR2 is YYNGEE. CDR3 sequence: CASSITGGGGTEAFF. CDR3 bases: TGTGCCAGCAGCATAACAGGGGGAGGAGGCACTGAAGCTTTCTTT.

This sequence joins TRBV27 and TRBJ2-2, with D unclear. V was shortened by 3 bases and J by 1 base, with 9 bases between the two germline ends. This CDR3 contains 15 residues. Germline CDR1 and CDR2: MNHEY and SMNVEV (reference sequence). The CDR3 reads CASSFSRLNTGELFF. DNA for the CDR3: TGTGCCAGCAGTTTCAGTCGTCTGAACACCGGGGAGCTGTTTTTT.

This clone was counted between two and nine times. The rearrangement links TRBV11-2 to TRBJ2-7; D remains ambiguous. The germline CDR1 and CDR2 sequences are SGHAT and FQNNGV. This CDR3 region has 13 residues. Trimming took 0 bases from V and 3 from J, leaving 6 bases between them. CDR3 nucleotide sequence: TGTGCCAGCAGCTTAGATCCCTACTACGAGCAGTACTTC. It encodes CASSLDPYYEQYF.

The chain recombines TRBV6-5 with TRBJ2-5, with D possibly matching TRBD1 (6 bases). Germline CDR1 reads MNHEY; CDR2 reads SVGAGI. Trimming shortened V by 3 bases and J by 5 bases, and 7 bases separated the two germline ends. The CDR3 is 12 residues long. CDR3 DNA sequence: TGTGCCAGCAGTTATAGGGGGGAGACCCAGTACTTC. It encodes CASSYRGETQYF.

V usage is TRBV2 and J usage is TRBJ1-6, with 8 bases fitting TRBD1. This CDR3 contains 16 residues. V lost 4 bases, J lost 9 bases, and 11 bases stayed unmatched. Germline CDR1 is SNHLY and CDR2 is FYNNEI. This CDR3 is CASSVTRDRSSSPLHF. CDR3 coding DNA: TGTGCCAGCAGTGTTACCCGGGACAGGTCTAGTTCACCCCTCCACTTT.

This clone was detected a few times. The chain has TRBV21-1 and TRBJ2-3; no check of the table's D call, TRBD2, against the DNA was made. TRBV21-1 is shown as a pseudogene. The CDR3 loop spans 17 amino acids. The CDR3 DNA reads as TGTGCCAGCACCATAGTCAGGGTAGCGGCTAGCACAGATACGCAGTATTTT. Amino acid sequence: CASTIVRVAASTDTQYF.

The rearrangement links TRBV9 to TRBJ1-3, with 7 nucleotides matching TRBD1. V trimming: 3 bases; J trimming: 2 bases; junction bases outside the gene matches: 5. The CDR3 has 15 residues. Germline lookup yields CDR1 SGDLS and CDR2 YYNGEE. The chain's CDR3 is CASSDGQDAGNTIYF. In DNA form, the CDR3 reads TGTGCCAGCAGCGACGGACAGGATGCTGGAAACACCATATATTTT.

This clone was counted a few times. The V call is TRBV5-1, the J call TRBJ2-3; maybe TRBD2 (6 bases). V was clipped by 4 bases and J by 5 bases, with 17 bases between them. Germline V lookup: CDR1 SGHRS, CDR2 YFSETQ. CDR3 length equals 15 residues. DNA for the CDR3: TGCGCCAGCAGCGGCGGGACGCCAACACTAGATACGCAGTATTTT. It encodes CASSGGTPTLDTQYF.

This clone appeared a few times. This rearrangement joins TRBV4-1 to TRBJ2-1; 8 bases are shared with TRBD1. Germline V gene sequence: CDR1 MGHRA, CDR2 YSYEKL. Trimming at V came to 4 bases and at J to 2 bases, leaving 7 bases not matched to a gene. CDR3 length: 16 amino acids. The CDR3: CASSPLDRGTYNEQFF. CDR3 DNA sequence: TGCGCCAGCAGCCCCCTCGACAGGGGAACCTACAATGAGCAGTTCTTC.

The chain recombines TRBV7-2 with TRBJ1-3; 7 bases are shared with TRBD1. J gave up 4 bases and V 4 bases, and 4 bases lay outside the gene matches. The CDR3 covers 14 residues. The V gene's germline CDR1 is SGHTA and CDR2 FQGNSA. CDR3: CASSSGQPGNTIYF. CDR3 DNA sequence: TGTGCCAGCAGCTCGGGACAGCCAGGAAACACCATATATTTT.

This clone was observed a handful of times. CDR3 region: CASSYWTAGANSPLHF. In DNA, the CDR3 is TGTGCCAGCAGCTACTGGACAGCGGGGGCTAATTCACCCCTCCACTTT. The chain carries TRBV5-6 and TRBJ1-6; D might be TRBD1 (6 bases). The CDR3 loop spans 16 amino acids. Germline V gene data show CDR1 as SGHDT and CDR2 as YYEEEE. V shed 3 bases and J shed 6 bases, with 16 bases lying between them.

This clone was detected only a few times. The rearrangement links TRBV7-2 to TRBJ1-5, with D maybe TRBD1 (5 bases). The CDR3 contains 15 residues. Per germline, CDR1 SGHTA and CDR2 FQGNSA. V lost 0 bases and J lost 3, with 9 bases in between. For the CDR3, the DNA is TGTGCCAGCAGCTTAGCCCAGGGCTTCAATCAGCCCCAGCATTTT. Protein sequence: CASSLAQGFNQPQHF.

This clone was seen a few times. This chain uses TRBV10-3 with TRBJ2-2; TRBD2 matches 13 bases. The CDR3 runs 16 residues. Per the germline V gene, CDR1 is ENHRY and CDR2 is SYGVKD. V shed 11 bases and J 2 bases; nucleotides not matched to a gene: 8. This CDR3 is CAVRTSGGPNTGELFF. In nucleotides, the CDR3 is TGTGCCGTGCGGACTAGCGGGGGCCCTAACACCGGGGAGCTGTTTTTT.

The chain combines TRBV7-2 with TRBJ2-7, with D perhaps TRBD2 (6 bases). The CDR3 contains 14 residues. Germline V CDR1 and CDR2: SGHTA, FQGNSA. With 3 bases removed from V and 1 base from J, the gap between germline ends came to 10 bases. CDR3: CASSFLRGSYEQYF. CDR3 coding DNA: TGTGCCAGCAGCTTCTTGCGGGGATCCTACGAGCAGTACTTC. Using reference TRBV7-2 and TRBJ2-7 for the parts outside the CDR3, the full variable domain is GAGVSQSPSNKVTEKGKDVELRCDPISGHTALYWYRQSLGQGLEFLIYFQGNSAPDKSGLPSDRFSAERTGGSVSTLTIQRTQQEDSAVYLCASSFLRGSYEQYFGPGTRLTVT.

This rearrangement joins TRBV2 to TRBJ1-5; D unresolved. The CDR3 covers 15 residues. Germline values: CDR1 SNHLY, CDR2 FYNNEI. The DNA of the CDR3 is TGTGCTACCAGGAGGGATATATATAGCAATCAGCCCCAGCATTTT. Amino acid sequence: CATRRDIYSNQPQHF.

J is TRBJ1-1 and V is TRBV6-5, with TRBD1 matching 8 bases. The trim removed 4 bases at V and 4 bases at J, leaving 8 bases unmatched. Germline V gene sequence: CDR1 MNHEY, CDR2 SVGAGI. The CDR3 loop spans 15 amino acids. This CDR3 is CASSSLGQGGTEAFF. CDR3 sequence (DNA): TGTGCCAGCAGTTCCCTAGGACAGGGTGGCACTGAAGCTTTCTTT.

This clone has a handful of counts. The CDR3 region has the DNA TGCGCCAGCAGCGTGGCAGGGTTGGCCACTGAAGCTTTCTTT. Translating gives CASSVAGLATEAFF. V and J are TRBV5-1 and TRBJ1-1, with a possible D match to TRBD1 (5 bases). The CDR3 covers 14 residues. V was shortened by 4 bases and J by 4 bases, with 14 bases between the two germline ends. Per germline, CDR1 SGHRS and CDR2 YFSETQ. The full variable domain, in which reference TRBV5-1 and TRBJ1-1 provide the parts outside the CDR3, is KAGVTQTPRYLIKTRGQQVTLSCSPISGHRSVSWYQQTPGQGLQFLFEYFSETQRNKGNFPGRFSGRQFSNSRSEMNVSTLELGDSALYLCASSVAGLATEAFFGQGTRLTVV.

This chain uses TRBV27 with TRBJ2-5; 10 nucleotides align to TRBD1. The ends lost 6 bases at V and 4 bases at J; junction bases unmatched: 8. Germline lookup yields CDR1 MNHEY and CDR2 SMNVEV (reference sequence). This CDR3 is built from 15 residues. The CDR3 sequence: CASSLRTGGAETQYF. The CDR3 DNA follows: TGTGCCAGCAGCCTACGGACAGGGGGGGCAGAGACCCAGTACTTC.

The chain recombines TRBV18 with TRBJ1-4, with 7 bases fitting TRBD1. The CDR3 contains 14 residues. Germline trimming cut 3 bases from V and 3 bases from J; bases unmatched to any gene: 1. CDR1 and CDR2 (germline): KGHSH, LQKENI. CDR3 nucleotides: TGTGCCAGCTCACCGCAGGGGGCTAATGAAAAACTGTTTTTT. It codes for CASSPQGANEKLFF.

The chain carries TRBV7-2 and TRBJ2-1, with a possible D match to TRBD2 (6 bases). The V end lost 1 base, the J end lost 7 bases, and 17 bases lay between the germline ends. The CDR3 is made up of 16 amino acids. Germline CDR1 reads SGHTA; CDR2 reads FQGNSA. CDR3 DNA: TGTGCCAGCAGCTTAGAACTGGGGCGGGGTAATAATGAGCAGTTCTTC. Its translation is CASSLELGRGNNEQFF.